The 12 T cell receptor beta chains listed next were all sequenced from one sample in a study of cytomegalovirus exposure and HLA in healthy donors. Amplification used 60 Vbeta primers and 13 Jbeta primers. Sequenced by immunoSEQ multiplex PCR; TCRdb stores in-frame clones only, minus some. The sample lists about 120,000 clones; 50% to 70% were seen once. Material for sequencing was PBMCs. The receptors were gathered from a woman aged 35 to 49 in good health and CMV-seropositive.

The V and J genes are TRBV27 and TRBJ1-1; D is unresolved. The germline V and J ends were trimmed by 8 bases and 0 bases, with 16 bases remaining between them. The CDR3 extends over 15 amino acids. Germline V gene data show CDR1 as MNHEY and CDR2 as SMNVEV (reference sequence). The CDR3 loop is CASAPQVIMNTEAFF. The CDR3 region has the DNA TGTGCCAGCGCACCCCAGGTTATCATGAACACTGAAGCTTTCTTT.

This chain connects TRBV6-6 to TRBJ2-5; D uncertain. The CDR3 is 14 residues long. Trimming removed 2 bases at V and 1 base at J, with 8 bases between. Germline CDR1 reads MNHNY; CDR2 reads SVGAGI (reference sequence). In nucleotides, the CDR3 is TGTGCCAGCAGTTACGGAGAGTCCCAAGAGACCCAGTACTTC. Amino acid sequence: CASSYGESQETQYF.

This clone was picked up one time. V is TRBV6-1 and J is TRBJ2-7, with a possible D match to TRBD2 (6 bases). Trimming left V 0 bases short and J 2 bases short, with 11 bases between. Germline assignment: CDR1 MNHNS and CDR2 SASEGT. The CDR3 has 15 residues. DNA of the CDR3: TGTGCCAGCAGTGAAGCGATTAGCGGCCCCTACGAGCAGTACTTC. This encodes CASSEAISGPYEQYF.

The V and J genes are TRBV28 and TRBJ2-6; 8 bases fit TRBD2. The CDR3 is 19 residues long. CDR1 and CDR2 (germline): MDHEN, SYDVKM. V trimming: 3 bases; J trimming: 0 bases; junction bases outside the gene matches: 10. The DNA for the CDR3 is TGTGCCAGCAGTTTTGGGCTAGCGGGTTTCCGCTCTGGGGCCAACGTCCTGACTTTC. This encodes CASSFGLAGFRSGANVLTF.

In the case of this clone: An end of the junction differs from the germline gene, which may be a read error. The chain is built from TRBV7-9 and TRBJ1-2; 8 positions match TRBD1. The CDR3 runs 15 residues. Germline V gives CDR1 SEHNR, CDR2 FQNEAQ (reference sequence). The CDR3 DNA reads TGTGCCAGCAGCATAGGACAGGGTCCTATCTATGGCTGCACCTTC. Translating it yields CASSIGQGPIYGCTF. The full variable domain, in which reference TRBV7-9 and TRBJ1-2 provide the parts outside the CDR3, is DTGVSQNPRHKITKRGQNVTFRCDPISEHNRLYWYRQTLGQGPEFLTYFQNEAQLEKSRLLSDRFSAERPKGSFSTLEIQRTEQGDSAMYLCASSIGQGPIYGCTFGSGTRLTVV.

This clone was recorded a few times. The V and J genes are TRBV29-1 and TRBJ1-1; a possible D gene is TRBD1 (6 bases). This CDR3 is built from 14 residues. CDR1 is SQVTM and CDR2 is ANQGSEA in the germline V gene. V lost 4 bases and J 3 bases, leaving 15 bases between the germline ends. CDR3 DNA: TGCAGCGTTGCTAGGGGGGGGGCCGACACTGAAGCTTTCTTT. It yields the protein CSVARGGADTEAFF.

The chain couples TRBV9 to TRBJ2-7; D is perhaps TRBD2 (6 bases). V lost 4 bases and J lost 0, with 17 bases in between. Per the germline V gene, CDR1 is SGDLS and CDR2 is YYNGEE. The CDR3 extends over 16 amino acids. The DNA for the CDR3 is TGTGCCAGCAGCCCTCGAGGTAGCGGATTCTCCTACGAGCAGTACTTC. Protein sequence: CASSPRGSGFSYEQYF.

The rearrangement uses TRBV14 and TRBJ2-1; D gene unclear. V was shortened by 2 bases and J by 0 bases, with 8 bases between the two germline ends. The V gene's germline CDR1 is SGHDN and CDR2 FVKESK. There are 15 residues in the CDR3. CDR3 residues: CASSQRRSSYNEQFF. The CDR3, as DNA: TGTGCCAGCAGCCAACGCCGGAGCTCCTACAATGAGCAGTTCTTC.

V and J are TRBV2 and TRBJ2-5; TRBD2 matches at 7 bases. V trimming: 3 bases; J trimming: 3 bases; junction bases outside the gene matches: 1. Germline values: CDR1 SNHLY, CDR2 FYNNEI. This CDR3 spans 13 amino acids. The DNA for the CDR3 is TGTGCCAGCAGTGACCTAGCGGAAGAGACCCAGTACTTC. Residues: CASSDLAEETQYF. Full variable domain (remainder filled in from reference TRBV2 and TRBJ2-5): EPEVTQTPSHQVTQMGQEVILRCVPISNHLYFYWYRQILGQKVEFLVSFYNNEISEKSEIFDDQFSVERPDGSNFTLKIRSTKLEDSAMYFCASSDLAEETQYFGPGTRLLVL.

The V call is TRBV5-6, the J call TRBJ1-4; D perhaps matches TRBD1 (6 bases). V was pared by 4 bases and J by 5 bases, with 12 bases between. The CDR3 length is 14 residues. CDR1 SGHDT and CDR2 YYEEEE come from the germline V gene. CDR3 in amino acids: CASSGTRLNEKLFF. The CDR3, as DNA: TGTGCCAGCAGCGGGACACGACTAAATGAAAAACTGTTTTTT.

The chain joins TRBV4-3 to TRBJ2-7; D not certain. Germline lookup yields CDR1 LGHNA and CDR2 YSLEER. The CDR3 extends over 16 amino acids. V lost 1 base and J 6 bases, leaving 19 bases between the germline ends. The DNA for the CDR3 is TGCGCCAGCAGCCAAGTTTGGCCAACTCCTACGGGCGAGCAGTACTTC. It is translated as CASSQVWPTPTGEQYF.

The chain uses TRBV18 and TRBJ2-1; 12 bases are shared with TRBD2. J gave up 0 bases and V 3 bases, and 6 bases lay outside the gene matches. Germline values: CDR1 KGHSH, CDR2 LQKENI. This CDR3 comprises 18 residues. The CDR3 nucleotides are TGTGCCAGCTCACCGCCGACTAGCGGGGGAAACTCCTACAATGAGCAGTTCTTC. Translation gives CASSPPTSGGNSYNEQFF.